These T cell receptor beta chains were read from a single sample in a study of early T cells in non-severe SARS-CoV-2 infection. Each CDR3 protein is one row after TCRdb ran MiXCR on the 5' RACE reads. This sample has more than 95,000 distinct CDR3 sequences, with roughly 9.6% found just once. Here the sequenced sample was whole blood, taken at baseline. The receptors come from an adult who was a healthcare worker with PCR-confirmed SARS-CoV-2 infection or an uninfected control (not recorded which). The CDR3 runs from the conserved cysteine through the conserved F or W. A D gene is named only where the DNA matches it firmly. Not all rows give a size; the values are once, few, many and, for expanded clones, a class.

CDR3aa: CASSLEDEQFF
CDR3nt: TGTGCCAGCAGCTTAGAGGATGAGCAGTTCTTC
v_gene: TRBV7-6
abundance: few
d_gene: -
j_gene: TRBJ2-1

CDR3aa: CGTGGADTQYF
CDR3nt: TGCGGTACGGGGGGGGCAGATACGCAGTATTTT
v_gene: TRBV20-1
abundance: many
d_gene: TRBD2
j_gene: TRBJ2-3

CDR3aa: CASSAQARGDTQYF
CDR3nt: TGTGCCAGCAGCGCACAGGCCCGGGGAGATACGCAGTATTTT
v_gene: TRBV9
abundance: -
d_gene: -
j_gene: TRBJ2-3

CDR3aa: CASSQGAQGGTFF
CDR3nt: TGTGCCAGCAGCCAAGGGGCTCAAGGGGGTACTTTCTTT
v_gene: TRBV3-1
abundance: many
d_gene: -
j_gene: TRBJ1-1

CDR3aa: CASSLTVGTEAFF
CDR3nt: TGTGCCAGCAGTTTAACTGTTGGCACTGAAGCTTTCTTT
v_gene: TRBV28
abundance: -
d_gene: -
j_gene: TRBJ1-1

CDR3aa: CAISDLSIAREQYF
CDR3nt: TGTGCCATCAGTGATTTGTCGATAGCGCGCGAGCAGTACTTC
v_gene: TRBV10-3
abundance: -
d_gene: -
j_gene: TRBJ2-7

CDR3aa: CASSLRTGAYEQYF
CDR3nt: TGTGCCAGCAGCTTAAGGACAGGGGCCTACGAGCAGTACTTC
v_gene: TRBV7-2
abundance: -
d_gene: TRBD1
j_gene: TRBJ2-7

CDR3aa: CASSPIGISNNEQFF
CDR3nt: TGTGCCAGCAGTCCAATAGGGATCTCGAACAATGAGCAGTTCTTC
v_gene: TRBV2
abundance: few
d_gene: -
j_gene: TRBJ2-1

CDR3aa: CATSVRGSENEQFF
CDR3nt: TGTGCCACCAGTGTAAGGGGGAGTGAAAATGAGCAGTTCTTC
v_gene: TRBV24-1
abundance: few
d_gene: -
j_gene: TRBJ2-1

CDR3aa: CSGLAVGETQYF
CDR3nt: TGCAGCGGGCTAGCGGTTGGAGAGACCCAGTACTTC
v_gene: TRBV29-1
abundance: -
d_gene: TRBD2
j_gene: TRBJ2-5

CDR3aa: CASSGQGYTDTQYF
CDR3nt: TGTGCCAGCAGTGGACAGGGGTACACAGATACGCAGTATTTT
v_gene: TRBV6-1
abundance: many
d_gene: TRBD1
j_gene: TRBJ2-3

CDR3aa: CSVVGQIEAFF
CDR3nt: TGCAGCGTTGTGGGTCAAATTGAAGCTTTCTTT
v_gene: TRBV29-1
abundance: many
d_gene: -
j_gene: TRBJ1-1

CDR3aa: CASSIRDTQYF
CDR3nt: TGTGCCAGCAGCATTCGCGATACGCAGTATTTT
v_gene: TRBV28
abundance: many
d_gene: -
j_gene: TRBJ2-3

CDR3aa: CASSLSQNSPLHF
CDR3nt: TGTGCCAGCAGCTTGTCACAAAACTCACCCCTCCACTTT
v_gene: TRBV7-6
abundance: few
d_gene: -
j_gene: TRBJ1-6

CDR3aa: CASSPLSGRDGEQFF
CDR3nt: TGTGCCAGCAGCCCGTTAAGCGGGAGGGACGGTGAGCAGTTCTTC
v_gene: TRBV7-6
abundance: many
d_gene: TRBD2
j_gene: TRBJ2-1

CDR3aa: CASSERTPRTDTQYF
CDR3nt: TGTGCCAGCAGTGAGAGGACCCCTAGGACAGATACGCAGTATTTT
v_gene: TRBV2
abundance: -
d_gene: -
j_gene: TRBJ2-3

CDR3aa: CASSLDGNQPQHF
CDR3nt: TGTGCCAGCAGCTTAGACGGGAATCAACCCCAGCATTTT
v_gene: TRBV7-9
abundance: many
d_gene: -
j_gene: TRBJ1-5

CDR3aa: CASSYTNEQFF
CDR3nt: TGTGCCAGTAGTTATACCAATGAGCAGTTCTTC
v_gene: TRBV19
abundance: -
d_gene: -
j_gene: TRBJ2-1

CDR3aa: CASSGLAGSRNEQFF
CDR3nt: TGTGCCAGCAGCGGACTAGCGGGATCGAGGAATGAGCAGTTCTTC
v_gene: TRBV9
abundance: -
d_gene: TRBD2
j_gene: TRBJ2-1

CDR3aa: CATRIGYEQFF
CDR3nt: TGTGCCACCCGAATCGGGTACGAGCAGTTCTTC
v_gene: TRBV27
abundance: few
d_gene: -
j_gene: TRBJ2-1

CDR3aa: CAISESSVYGYTF
CDR3nt: TGTGCCATCAGTGAGTCGAGCGTTTATGGCTACACCTTC
v_gene: TRBV10-3
abundance: many
d_gene: -
j_gene: TRBJ1-2

CDR3aa: CASRITGALRQPQHF
CDR3nt: TGTGCCAGCAGAATTACAGGGGCCCTACGGCAGCCCCAGCATTTT
v_gene: TRBV6-2/TRBV6-3
abundance: many
d_gene: TRBD1
j_gene: TRBJ1-5

CDR3aa: CSAREVQGLTYEQYF
CDR3nt: TGCAGTGCTAGAGAAGTACAGGGACTTACCTACGAGCAGTACTTC
v_gene: TRBV20-1
abundance: -
d_gene: -
j_gene: TRBJ2-7

CDR3aa: CASSFGSSYEQYF
CDR3nt: TGTGCCAGCAGTTTCGGGTCCTCCTACGAGCAGTACTTC
v_gene: TRBV12-3/TRBV12-4
abundance: many
d_gene: -
j_gene: TRBJ2-7

CDR3aa: CASSLTLDSYEQYF
CDR3nt: TGTGCCAGCAGTCTCACACTAGACTCCTACGAGCAGTACTTC
v_gene: TRBV6-5
abundance: -
d_gene: -
j_gene: TRBJ2-7

CDR3aa: CASSGGQTRQETQYF
CDR3nt: TGTGCCAGCAGCGGGGGACAGACCCGCCAAGAGACCCAGTACTTC
v_gene: TRBV7-2
abundance: -
d_gene: TRBD1
j_gene: TRBJ2-5

CDR3aa: CSVGATNEKLFF
CDR3nt: TGCAGCGTGGGGGCAACTAATGAAAAACTGTTTTTT
v_gene: TRBV29-1
abundance: few
d_gene: -
j_gene: TRBJ1-4

CDR3aa: CASRKIFDQPQHF
CDR3nt: TGTGCCAGCCGCAAAATTTTCGATCAGCCCCAGCATTTT
v_gene: TRBV6-2/TRBV6-3
abundance: many
d_gene: -
j_gene: TRBJ1-5

CDR3aa: CASSDQKNRANYGYTF
CDR3nt: TGCGCCAGCAGCGATCAGAAAAACAGGGCGAACTATGGCTACACCTTC
v_gene: TRBV4-1
abundance: few
d_gene: -
j_gene: TRBJ1-2

CDR3aa: CASSLAGAPYEQYF
CDR3nt: TGTGCCAGCAGCTTAGCGGGTGCTCCCTACGAGCAGTACTTC
v_gene: TRBV7-8
abundance: -
d_gene: -
j_gene: TRBJ2-7

CDR3aa: CASSSGDTQYF
CDR3nt: TGTGCCAGCAGCTCGGGAGATACGCAGTATTTT
v_gene: TRBV3-1
abundance: few
d_gene: -
j_gene: TRBJ2-3

CDR3aa: CASSFGGITYEQYF
CDR3nt: TGTGCCAGCAGTTTTGGAGGGATCACCTACGAGCAGTACTTC
v_gene: TRBV12-3/TRBV12-4
abundance: -
d_gene: -
j_gene: TRBJ2-7

CDR3aa: CASSYGTGGSPLHF
CDR3nt: TGTGCCAGCAGTTACGGGACAGGTGGTTCACCCCTCCACTTT
v_gene: TRBV6-5
abundance: -
d_gene: TRBD1
j_gene: TRBJ1-6

CDR3aa: CASSSFHPLSGREYNEQFF
CDR3nt: TGTGCCAGCAGCAGCTTTCATCCATTAAGCGGGAGGGAGTACAATGAGCAGTTCTTC
v_gene: TRBV11-3
abundance: few
d_gene: TRBD2
j_gene: TRBJ2-1

CDR3aa: CASSINRGATYNEQFF
CDR3nt: TGTGCCAGTAGTATCAATCGAGGGGCGACCTACAATGAGCAGTTCTTC
v_gene: TRBV19
abundance: few
d_gene: -
j_gene: TRBJ2-1